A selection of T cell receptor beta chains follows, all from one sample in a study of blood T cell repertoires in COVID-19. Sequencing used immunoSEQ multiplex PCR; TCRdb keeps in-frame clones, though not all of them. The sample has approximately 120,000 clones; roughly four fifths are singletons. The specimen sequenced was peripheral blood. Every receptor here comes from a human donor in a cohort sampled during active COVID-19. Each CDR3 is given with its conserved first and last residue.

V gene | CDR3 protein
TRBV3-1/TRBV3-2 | CASRLAGRTDTQYF
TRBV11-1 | CASSLALGFGANVLTF
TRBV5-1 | CASSLGPQGSSDTQYF
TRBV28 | CASSVPGTGTYEQYF
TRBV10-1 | CASSERGPVNTEAFF
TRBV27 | CASSLSGGQGSNQPQHF
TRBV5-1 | CASSSELAGRSYAGYNEQFF
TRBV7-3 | CASSLNTGQTNTEAFF
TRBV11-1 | CASSLGWGGPSGYTF
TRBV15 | CATSWGQRGYTDTQYF
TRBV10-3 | CAISESQDSQGYTF
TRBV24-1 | CATSDGTGGSYEQYF
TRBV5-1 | CASNQGGVEADTQYF
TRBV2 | CASRRDTNYGYTF
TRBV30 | CAWSEGMNTEAFF
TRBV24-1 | CATSRSSYNEQFF
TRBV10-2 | CASMGTEKKLFF
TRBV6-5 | CASSYSGDYRTDTQYF
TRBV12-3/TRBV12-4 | CASSLRNTEAFF
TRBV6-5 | CASSQGIPAKNIQYF
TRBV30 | CAWSPPTGPTGGYTF
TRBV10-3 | CAISEAQGSYNEQFF
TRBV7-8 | CASSPRDRGNTEAFF
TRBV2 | CASIVRQTNTEAFF
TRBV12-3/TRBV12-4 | CASSPRGGNTIYF
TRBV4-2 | CASSQGIAGGTDTQYF
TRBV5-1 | CASSLEFQGSPLNTEAFF
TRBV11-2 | CASSPRDSGTGELFF
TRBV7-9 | CASSSWTGGVGGYTF
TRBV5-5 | CASSKGTGGLTDTQYF
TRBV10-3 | CAISDLPGVYEQYF